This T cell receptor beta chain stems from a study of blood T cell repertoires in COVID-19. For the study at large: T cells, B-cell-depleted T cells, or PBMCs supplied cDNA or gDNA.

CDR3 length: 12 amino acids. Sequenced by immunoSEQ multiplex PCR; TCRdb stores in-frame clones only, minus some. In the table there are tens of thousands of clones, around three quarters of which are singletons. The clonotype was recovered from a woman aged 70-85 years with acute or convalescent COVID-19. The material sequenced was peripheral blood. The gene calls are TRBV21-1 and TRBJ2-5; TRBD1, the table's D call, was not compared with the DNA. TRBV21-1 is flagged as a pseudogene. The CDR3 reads CASTQKQETQYF. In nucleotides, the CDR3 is TGTGCCAGCACTCAGAAACAAGAGACCCAGTACTTC.